Shown below are 2 T cell receptor beta chains from a single sample sequenced in a study of T cell repertoires in cytomegalovirus infection. The antigens these receptors bind are not known. Via MiXCR, TCRdb re-called the reads, giving one row per CDR3 protein. Among about 78,000 distinct CDR3 sequences listed, around 42% were seen once. The sample in question was CD8+ T cells from cultured PBMCs, obtained from culture after CMV antigen stimulation. Receptors were obtained from a human donor in good health (CMV status not recorded). Some clones in this sample may be carry-over from other donors' samples.

This clonotype was observed a handful of times. The rearrangement joins TRBV7-8 to TRBJ1-1; possible D gene TRBD1, 5 bases. The CDR3 length is 15 residues. Per the germline V gene, CDR1 is SGHVS and CDR2 is FQNEAQ. With 5 bases removed from V and 3 bases from J, the gap between germline ends came to 16 bases. In DNA form, the CDR3 reads TGTGCCAGCAGCCCCCCGGACCGGGGGGACACTGAAGCTTTCTTT. Translation gives CASSPPDRGDTEAFF.

On this clonotype itself: Given a much more abundant clone one base away, this may be a read error. The chain combines TRBV2 with TRBJ2-5; perhaps D is TRBD1 or TRBD2 (5 bases each). Germline CDR1 is SNHLY and CDR2 is FYNNEI. The length of the CDR3 is 12 residues. The CDR3 nucleotides read TGTGCCAGCAAAGGGACGGTCGTGACCCAGCACTTC. Its translation is CASKGTVVTQHF.